Below, 5 T cell receptor beta chains from the same sample are listed, as sequenced in a study of blood T cell repertoires in COVID-19. Using immunoSEQ multiplex PCR, the repertoire was profiled, and TCRdb retains in-frame clones only, with some absent. The top ten hold approximately 14% of the sample, which has roughly 72,000 clones, 82% seen once. Sequences were obtained from peripheral blood. These receptors all stem from a woman of 80 years or more with acute or convalescent COVID-19.

The rearrangement uses TRBV9 and TRBJ1-6, with a possible D match to TRBD1 (5 bases). Germline CDR1 and CDR2: SGDLS and YYNGEE. CDR3 length equals 13 residues. The ends were cut back, 0 bases at V and 15 bases at J, with 13 bases in the middle. This CDR3 reads CASSVEGFQGLHF. Here the CDR3 DNA reads TGTGCCAGCAGCGTAGAGGGCTTTCAGGGCCTCCACTTT.

This chain's CDR3 is CASSYGGQDNTEAFF. CDR3 DNA sequence: TGTGCCAGCAGTTACGGGGGACAAGATAACACTGAAGCTTTCTTT. The V call is TRBV6-5, the J call TRBJ1-1, with a tentative D call TRBD1 (6 bases). Trimming shortened V by 2 bases and J by 2 bases, and 12 bases separated the two germline ends. Germline-derived CDR1 and CDR2 are MNHEY and SVGAGI. The CDR3 runs 15 residues.

The rearrangement links TRBV6-2 or TRBV6-3 to TRBJ1-5, with D possibly being TRBD1 (5 bases). CDR3 length equals 15 residues. V was pared by 4 bases and J by 0 bases, with 10 bases between. Germline lookup yields CDR1 MNHEY and CDR2 SVGEGT. The CDR3 DNA reads as TGTGCCAGCAGTTCGTCGGGGGTTAGCAATCAGCCCCAGCATTTT. This encodes CASSSSGVSNQPQHF.

This clone was detected a few times. The gene calls are TRBV9 and TRBJ1-2; TRBD1 agrees at 9 bases. This CDR3 comprises 19 residues. CDR1 and CDR2 (germline): SGDLS, YYNGEE. The ends lost 0 bases at V and 1 base at J; junction bases unmatched: 13. In DNA form, the CDR3 reads TGTGCCAGCAGCGTAGCCCCCGGGCCAAGGACAGGGGATAACTATGGCTACACCTTC. This gives the protein CASSVAPGPRTGDNYGYTF.

In DNA, the CDR3 is TGTGCCAGCAGCTTCCAGATAGCCAAAAACATTCAGTACTTC. Its protein is CASSFQIAKNIQYF. The rearrangement uses TRBV5-4 and TRBJ2-4; the D is unclear. This CDR3 is built from 14 residues. The germline CDR1 and CDR2 sequences are SGHNT and YYREEE (reference sequence). Trimming cost V 2 bases and J 0 bases, with 6 bases left between them.